These 11 T cell receptor beta chains came from one sample sequenced in a study of cytomegalovirus exposure and HLA in healthy donors. Sequencing was performed with immunoSEQ multiplex PCR; in TCRdb, only in-frame clones are kept and a portion is missing. The sample comprises over 200,000 clones, over 80% of which are singletons, and more than 12% rests with the top ten. The sample comprised PBMCs. Receptor source: a woman in her twenties or thirties in good health and CMV-seropositive.

The chain recombines TRBV30 with TRBJ1-5; 8 nucleotides align to TRBD1. V dropped 1 base and J dropped 7; count of bases not matched to a gene: 6. The CDR3 is 14 amino acids. Looked up from germline, CDR1 is GTSNPN and CDR2 is SVGIG (reference sequence). The CDR3 coding sequence is TGTGCCTGGAGTGGATCAGGGGGCGGGCAGCCCCAGCATTTT. It translates to CAWSGSGGGQPQHF.

The chain carries TRBV4-2 and TRBJ1-2, with D maybe TRBD1 (5 bases). The CDR3 sequence is 13 residues long. The germline CDR1 and CDR2 sequences are LGHNA and YNFKEQ. The V end lost 4 bases, the J end lost 3 bases, and 9 bases lay between the germline ends. Written as DNA, the CDR3 is TGTGCCAGCAGCCCCCGGGACTACTATGGCTACACCTTC. Its translation is CASSPRDYYGYTF.

The rearrangement links TRBV13 to TRBJ1-1, with 7 bases that match TRBD1. The germline gives CDR1 PRHDT, CDR2 FYEKMQ (reference sequence). The CDR3 contains 12 residues. The trim removed 5 bases at V and 8 bases at J, leaving 5 bases unmatched. Here the CDR3 DNA reads TGTGCCAGCAGCCTGCGGACAGGAGAAGCTTTCTTT. This translates into CASSLRTGEAFF.

For the CDR3, the DNA is TGTGCCAGCAGGACATATAGCAATCAGCCCCAGCATTTT. This gives the protein CASRTYSNQPQHF. The chain uses TRBV27 and TRBJ1-5; no reliable D call. The CDR3 spans 13 residues. Trimming stripped 6 bases from V and 0 bases from J, with 6 bases between. CDR1 MNHEY and CDR2 SMNVEV come from the germline V gene (reference sequence).

This rearrangement joins TRBV6-5 to TRBJ1-2, with D hard to call. Germline values: CDR1 MNHEY, CDR2 SVGAGI. The CDR3 has 15 residues. The V end was cut by 4 bases, the J end by 1 base, with 13 bases between. Here the CDR3 reads CASSSDLEVNYGYTF. CDR3 DNA: TGTGCCAGCAGTTCGGACCTTGAGGTTAACTATGGCTACACCTTC.

The chain couples TRBV7-9 to TRBJ2-7; possible D gene TRBD1, 5 bases. The CDR3 covers 14 residues. The germline gives CDR1 SEHNR, CDR2 FQNEAQ (reference sequence). Trimming shortened V by 0 bases and J by 4 bases, and 10 bases separated the two germline ends. Here the CDR3 reads CASSLAGPIYEQYF. For the CDR3, the DNA is TGTGCCAGCAGCTTAGCGGGGCCAATTTACGAGCAGTACTTC.

This chain joins TRBV30 and TRBJ1-1; no definite D call. Trimming removed 4 bases from V and 1 base from J, with 16 bases in between. Germline V gene sequence: CDR1 GTSNPN, CDR2 SVGIG (reference sequence). The length of the CDR3 is 15 residues. This CDR3 is CAWTTADEQNTEAFF. DNA of the CDR3: TGTGCCTGGACAACAGCCGACGAACAGAACACTGAAGCTTTCTTT.

The chain has TRBV6-4 and TRBJ2-3; TRBD2 might be the D (7 bases). The germline V gene encodes CDR1 MRHNA and CDR2 SNTAGT. Trimming shortened V by 0 bases and J by 3 bases, and 19 bases separated the two germline ends. CDR3 length: 18 residues. The CDR3 nucleotides read TGTGCCAGCAGTGACTCCTCCGGGGGGCGGATGGTTACAGATACGCAGTATTTT. It translates to CASSDSSGGRMVTDTQYF.

This clone appeared a few times. The chain uses TRBV15 and TRBJ1-3; D perhaps matches TRBD1 (6 bases). Trimming left V 3 bases short and J 2 bases short, with 11 bases between. CDR1 and CDR2 (germline): LNHNV, YYDKDF (reference sequence). This CDR3 has 15 residues. Written as DNA, the CDR3 is TGTGCCACCAGCAGGGGCAGGGGTCCTGGAAACACCATATATTTT. It is translated as CATSRGRGPGNTIYF.

The chain employs TRBV9 and TRBJ1-1; no reliable D call. Trimming took off 0 bases at V and 1 base at J, with 7 bases between the two ends. Germline CDR1 reads SGDLS; CDR2 reads YYNGEE. The CDR3 covers 14 residues. The CDR3 sequence is CASSVDPKNTEAFF. As DNA, the CDR3 is TGTGCCAGCAGCGTAGATCCGAAGAACACTGAAGCTTTCTTT.

The chain employs TRBV30 and TRBJ1-1; no clear D. The CDR3 covers 12 residues. V dropped 0 bases and J dropped 3 bases, with 5 bases sitting between them. Per germline, CDR1 GTSNPN and CDR2 SVGIG (reference sequence). The CDR3 sequence is CAWSVGYTEAFF. The CDR3 nucleotides are TGTGCCTGGAGTGTGGGGTACACTGAAGCTTTCTTT.